The 24 T cell receptor beta chains reported below all come from one sample, sequenced in a study of T-cell reconstitution after alpha-beta-depleted transplantation in children. The TCRbeta library was prepared with unique molecular identifiers. MiXCR was run by TCRdb on the PCR reads, yielding one entry per CDR3 protein. Of about 470,000 distinct CDR3 sequences in the sample, roughly two fifths were seen once. The sequences come from PBMCs, collected before TCRalphabeta/CD19-depleted stem cell transplant. Source of these receptors: a girl aged 2-15 years with aplastic anemia, due to receive a stem cell transplant.

V is TRBV7-6 and J is TRBJ2-3; 13 bases are a match to TRBD2. After removal of 5 bases from V and 2 bases from J, the junction contained 13 bases not matched to a gene. The CDR3 runs 19 residues. Germline CDR1 is SGHVS and CDR2 is FNYEAQ. The CDR3 DNA follows: TGTGCCAGCAGCCCGGGACTAGCGGGACCCTCCCTCTCCACAGATACGCAGTATTTT. This translates into CASSPGLAGPSLSTDTQYF.

This clonotype was seen many times. This chain joins TRBV5-4 and TRBJ1-5; a weak D match, TRBD1 (5 bases). The germline CDR1 and CDR2 sequences are SGHNT and YYREEE (reference sequence). V lost 4 bases and J 4 bases, leaving 12 bases between the germline ends. The CDR3 runs 14 residues. The CDR3 nucleotides are TGTGCCAGCAGCAGGGGACTCGGAAATCAGCCCCAGCATTTT. Translating gives CASSRGLGNQPQHF.

This clonotype was seen many times. The rearrangement uses TRBV5-1 and TRBJ2-7, with TRBD2 as a possible D gene (5 bases). The germline V gene has CDR1 SGHRS and CDR2 YFSETQ. The CDR3 has 13 amino acids. With 0 bases removed from V and 7 bases from J, the gap between germline ends came to 11 bases. Written as DNA, the CDR3 is TGCGCCAGCAGCTTGGTGCCGGGAAATGAGCAGTACTTC. Translated, it gives CASSLVPGNEQYF.

The table lists this clonotype with a few counts. The V gene is TRBV5-1, the J gene TRBJ1-2, with 7 nucleotides matching TRBD1. V shed 4 bases and J 4 bases; nucleotides not matched to a gene: 10. The CDR3 is 15 residues long. Germline values: CDR1 SGHRS, CDR2 YFSETQ. CDR3 protein: CASSTRDSIFYGYTF. Written as DNA, the CDR3 is TGCGCCAGCAGCACCCGGGACAGTATTTTCTATGGCTACACCTTC.

The CDR3: CASSLGSNSQETQYF. The CDR3, as DNA: TGTGCCAGCAGCTTAGGGAGTAATAGCCAAGAGACCCAGTACTTC. The chain employs TRBV7-2 and TRBJ2-5; D gene unclear. Germline CDR1 is SGHTA and CDR2 is FQGNSA. With 1 base removed from V and 1 base from J, the gap between germline ends came to 10 bases. CDR3 length: 15 residues.

The V call is TRBV28, the J call TRBJ2-4, with a tentative D call TRBD1 (5 bases). V lost 4 bases to trimming and J lost 3 bases, with 19 bases between them. Germline V gene data show CDR1 as MDHEN and CDR2 as SYDVKM. This CDR3 spans 17 amino acids. The CDR3 is CASSYGSGQTLKNIQYF. DNA of the CDR3: TGTGCCAGCAGTTACGGGTCAGGGCAAACCCTCAAAAACATTCAGTACTTC.

CDR3: CASSSTVVSEQYF. The CDR3 DNA is TGTGCCAGCAGCTCGACAGTGGTAAGCGAGCAGTACTTC. The rearrangement links TRBV7-3 to TRBJ2-7, with D possibly matching TRBD1 (5 bases). V lost 4 bases and J lost 6, with 13 bases in between. Germline lookup yields CDR1 SGHTA and CDR2 FQGTGA. The length of the CDR3 is 13 residues.

The CDR3 DNA reads TGTGCCAGAAGGACTAGCGGGAGCACAGATACGCAGTATTTT. This sequence encodes CARRTSGSTDTQYF. The chain has TRBV21-1 and TRBJ2-3; whether TRBD2, the table's D call, matches the DNA was not checked. TRBV21-1 is an annotated pseudogene. This CDR3 has 14 residues.

This clonotype was picked up many times. DNA for the CDR3: TGTGCCAGCAGCAAAAGAGCGGGAGACCCCACAGATACGCAGTATTTT. Protein sequence: CASSKRAGDPTDTQYF. The chain employs TRBV21-1 and TRBJ2-3; the DNA was not compared with TRBD2, the D call given in the table. TRBV21-1 is a recognized pseudogene. The CDR3 consists of 16 residues.

The CDR3 loop reads CSVAWGDSNQPQHF. CDR3 nucleotides: TGCAGCGTAGCGTGGGGTGATAGCAATCAGCCCCAGCATTTT. The V call is TRBV29-1, the J call TRBJ1-5; D remains unclear. Germline V gene data show CDR1 as SQVTM and CDR2 as ANQGSEA. This CDR3 comprises 14 residues. Trimming pared 6 bases from V and 0 bases from J, leaving 12 bases between. Combining the CDR3 with reference TRBV29-1 and TRBJ1-5 gives the whole variable domain SAVISQKPSRDICQRGTSLTIQCQVDSQVTMMFWYRQQPGQSLTLIATANQGSEATYESGFVIDKFPISRPNLTFSTLTVSNMSPEDSSIYLCSVAWGDSNQPQHFGDGTRLSIL.

This clonotype has more than one count but fewer than ten. The chain is built from TRBV7-9 and TRBJ2-5; D may correspond to TRBD1 or TRBD2 (5 bases each). The CDR3 covers 17 residues. V lost 4 bases to trimming and J lost 1 base, with 19 bases between them. Germline loops: CDR1 SEHNR, CDR2 FQNEAQ (reference sequence). As DNA, the CDR3 is TGTGCCAGCAGCTCCTTTAAGGGACGGGCCTTCCAAGAGACCCAGTACTTC. This encodes CASSSFKGRAFQETQYF.

In DNA form, the CDR3 reads TGTGCCAGCAGGTTCTCGGCTAGCGGGAGTAGCACAGATACGCAGTATTTT. This translates into CASRFSASGSSTDTQYF. The chain couples TRBV6-5 to TRBJ2-3, with 10 nucleotides matching TRBD2. The germline V gene encodes CDR1 MNHEY and CDR2 SVGAGI. The CDR3 covers 17 residues. The junction had 9 bases not matched to a gene; V was cut back by 6 bases and J by 0 bases.

This clonotype turned up a few times. The genes are TRBV18 and TRBJ2-4; D may correspond to TRBD1 or TRBD2 (6 bases each). There are 15 residues in the CDR3. V lost 1 base and J lost 1, with 8 bases in between. The germline V gene encodes CDR1 KGHSH and CDR2 LQKENI. CDR3 sequence reads: CASSPRGAAKNIQYF. The DNA for the CDR3 is TGTGCCAGCTCACCACGGGGGGCGGCCAAAAACATTCAGTACTTC.

This clonotype showed up just once. V gene TRBV20-1 combines with J gene TRBJ2-1, with D unclear. The CDR3 totals 14 residues. Germline lookup yields CDR1 DFQATT and CDR2 SNEGSKA (reference sequence). With 1 base removed from V and 0 bases from J, the gap between germline ends came to 7 bases. The CDR3 region is CSARAPSSYNEQFF. CDR3 nucleotide sequence: TGCAGTGCTAGAGCACCGAGCTCCTACAATGAGCAGTTCTTC.

The V call is TRBV5-1, the J call TRBJ2-1, with TRBD2 matching over 9 bases. Per germline, CDR1 SGHRS and CDR2 YFSETQ. Germline trimming cut 3 bases from V and 5 bases from J; bases unmatched to any gene: 12. The CDR3 sequence is 17 residues long. In DNA form, the CDR3 reads TGCGCCAGCAGCTGGGGCCGGCGGGGGGGATTAGACAATGAGCAGTTCTTC. Its translation is CASSWGRRGGLDNEQFF.

Ten or more counts support this clonotype. V and J are TRBV20-1 and TRBJ2-1, with a tentative D call TRBD1 (7 bases). The CDR3 loop spans 14 amino acids. Trimming took 4 bases from V and 6 from J, leaving 16 bases between them. Germline V CDR1 and CDR2: DFQATT, SNEGSKA (reference sequence). CDR3 bases: TGCAGTGCTAAGGGGGCTAGCGCTGGCAATGAGCAGTTCTTC. Encoded protein: CSAKGASAGNEQFF.

This chain joins TRBV10-1 and TRBJ2-5; perhaps TRBD2 as D (6 bases). Germline-derived CDR1 and CDR2 are WNHNN and SYGVQD (reference sequence). The CDR3 length is 15 residues. Trimming cost V 6 bases and J 1 base, with 15 bases left between them. The CDR3 DNA is TGCGCCAGCAGCGACAGACCCGGGGGCCAAGAGACCCAGTACTTC. It yields the protein CASSDRPGGQETQYF.

V is TRBV29-1 and J is TRBJ2-7, with unresolved D. Germline CDR1 SQVTM, CDR2 ANQGSEA. Trimming took 4 bases from V and 7 from J, leaving 14 bases between them. The CDR3 is 12 residues long. The CDR3 DNA is TGCAGCGTTGCGAGCGACCTGGGTGAGCAGTACTTC. This codes for CSVASDLGEQYF.

This clonotype was observed a few times. This chain joins TRBV4-1 and TRBJ2-7; tentatively, D is TRBD1 or TRBD2 (5 bases each). Germline CDR1 MGHRA, CDR2 YSYEKL. Trimming removed 4 bases from V and 5 bases from J, with 18 bases in between. This CDR3 contains 15 residues. CDR3 protein: CASSPGRDRDHEQYF. CDR3 DNA: TGCGCCAGCAGCCCCGGACGGGACCGGGACCACGAGCAGTACTTC.

The chain couples TRBV12-3 or TRBV12-4 to TRBJ2-3; 11 bases are shared with TRBD2. The CDR3 extends over 18 amino acids. V lost 5 bases, J lost 2 bases, and 12 bases stayed unmatched. CDR3 in amino acids: CASSGGPGLAELTDTQYF. The CDR3 DNA follows: TGTGCCAGCAGTGGGGGGCCGGGACTAGCGGAGCTCACAGATACGCAGTATTTT.

Concerning this clonotype itself: A single base separates this from a much larger clone, so it may be a read error. Given the absence of the conserved phenylalanine or tryptophan at the CDR3 end, a read error is likely. In DNA form, the CDR3 reads TGTGCCAGCACCGCCGGGACCACAGATACGCAGTATTTA. It specifies CASTAGTTDTQYL. This sequence joins TRBV7-2 and TRBJ2-3; tentatively, D is TRBD1 or TRBD2 (5 bases each). V lost 7 bases and J 2 bases, leaving 10 bases between the germline ends. Germline lookup yields CDR1 SGHTA and CDR2 FQGNSA. The CDR3 extends over 13 amino acids.

This clonotype appeared once. V is TRBV20-1 and J is TRBJ2-7; 9 bases align to TRBD1. CDR1 and CDR2 from the germline V gene are DFQATT and SNEGSKA (reference sequence). The CDR3 consists of 15 residues. J was trimmed by 5 bases and V by 5 bases; bases with no gene match: 13. CDR3 sequence: CSALKMDRGVDEQYF. In DNA form, the CDR3 reads TGCAGTGCTCTTAAGATGGACAGGGGAGTCGACGAGCAGTACTTC.

The chain employs TRBV12-3 or TRBV12-4 and TRBJ2-7, with 9 bases matching TRBD2. CDR3 length equals 13 residues. V lost 5 bases to trimming and J lost 5 bases; unmatched junction nucleotides: 4. The chain's CDR3 is CASSRPSGDEQYF. The DNA for the CDR3 is TGTGCCAGCAGTCGCCCTAGCGGGGACGAGCAGTACTTC.

This sequence joins TRBV29-1 and TRBJ1-1, with D maybe TRBD1 (5 bases). CDR1 is SQVTM and CDR2 is ANQGSEA in the germline V gene. The CDR3 is made up of 12 amino acids. V lost 3 bases and J 4 bases, leaving 9 bases between the germline ends. This CDR3 reads CSVDRAVTEAFF. CDR3 bases: TGCAGCGTTGACAGGGCCGTCACTGAAGCTTTCTTT.